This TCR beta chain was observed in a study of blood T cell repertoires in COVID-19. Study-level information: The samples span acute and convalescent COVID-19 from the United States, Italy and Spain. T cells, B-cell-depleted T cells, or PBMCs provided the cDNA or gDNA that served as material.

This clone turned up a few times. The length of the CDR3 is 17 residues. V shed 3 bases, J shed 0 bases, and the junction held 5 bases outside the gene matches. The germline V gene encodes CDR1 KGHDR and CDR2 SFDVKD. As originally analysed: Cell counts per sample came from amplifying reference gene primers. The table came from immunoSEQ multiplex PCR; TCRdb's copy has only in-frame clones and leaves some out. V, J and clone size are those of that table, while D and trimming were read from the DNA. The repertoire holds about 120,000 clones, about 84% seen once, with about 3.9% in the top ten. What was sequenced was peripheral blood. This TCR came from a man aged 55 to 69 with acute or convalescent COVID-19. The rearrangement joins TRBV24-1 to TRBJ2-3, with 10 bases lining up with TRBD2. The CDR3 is CATSDNGLAESTDTQYF. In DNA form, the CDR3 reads TGTGCCACCAGTGATAACGGACTAGCGGAAAGCACAGATACGCAGTATTTT.